Below, 8 T cell receptor beta chains from the same sample are listed, as sequenced in a study of human T cells and chemical hapten exposure. The sample's time point: pre-sensitization, week 0. Treatment indicated: therapeutic diphenylcyclopropenone sensitization with weekly scalp DPC. TCRdb re-analysed the RACE reads in MiXCR, keeping a single row per CDR3 protein. The repertoire includes approximately 370,000 distinct CDR3 sequences, approximately 5.8% of them detected once, and more than 8% sits in the top ten. The sequenced sample was whole blood, obtained in connection with sensitization to the hapten diphenylcyclopropenone (DPC). The receptors were sampled from a woman aged 18-29 years with alopecia areata. Some clones in this sample may be carry-over from other donors' samples.

This clonotype was counted only a few times. Here the CDR3 reads CASSATGGFTEAFF. The CDR3 coding sequence is TGTGCCAGCAGTGCGACAGGGGGTTTCACTGAAGCTTTCTTT. The J gene is TRBJ1-1, the V gene TRBV2; 9 bases map to TRBD1. The germline V gene encodes CDR1 SNHLY and CDR2 FYNNEI. Trimming removed 4 bases from V and 4 bases from J; junction bases left unmatched: 4. The CDR3 sequence is 14 residues long.

For this clonotype: It may be a read error: a sequence one base away is much more abundant. The DNA of the CDR3 is TGTGCCAGCATTCTACGACAGGGATTGCGGGGCGCTGAAGCTTTCTTT. Its translation: CASILRQGLRGAEAFF. The genes are TRBV12-3 or TRBV12-4 and TRBJ1-1; TRBD1 matches at 7 bases. This CDR3 contains 16 residues. The junction had 17 bases not matched to a gene; V was cut back by 7 bases and J by 6 bases.

This clonotype was observed a handful of times. This chain uses TRBV6-5 with TRBJ2-1; no clear D. V shed 2 bases and J shed 6 bases, with 5 bases lying between them. In germline, CDR1 is MNHEY, CDR2 SVGAGI. CDR3 size: 12 residues. DNA for the CDR3: TGTGCCAGCAGTTACGACGGCAATGAGCAGTTCTTC. It translates to CASSYDGNEQFF.

The rearrangement joins TRBV29-1 to TRBJ1-2, with D unresolved. There are 13 residues in the CDR3. Trimming shortened V by 3 bases and J by 7 bases, and 15 bases separated the two germline ends. Germline CDR1 reads SQVTM; CDR2 reads ANQGSEA. CDR3: CSVDASAMGGYTF. CDR3 DNA: TGCAGCGTTGATGCTTCCGCCATGGGTGGCTACACCTTC.

This clonotype has at least ten counts. This chain uses TRBV28 with TRBJ1-5; a weak D match, TRBD1 (5 bases). The germline V gene has CDR1 MDHEN and CDR2 SYDVKM. The CDR3 consists of 15 residues. The V and J ends lost 4 bases and 1 base respectively, with 11 bases between them. In DNA, the CDR3 is TGTGCCAGCAGTTCGCCGACAGAGAGCAATCAGCCCCAGCATTTT. Translating gives CASSSPTESNQPQHF.

There are a few counts of this clonotype. The chain combines TRBV11-2 with TRBJ1-6; 7 bases map to TRBD1. The CDR3 is 16 residues long. After removal of 3 bases from V and 7 bases from J, the junction contained 9 bases not matched to a gene. Germline V lookup: CDR1 SGHAT, CDR2 FQNNGV. The CDR3, as DNA: TGTGCCAGCAGCTTTCTTACAGGGGTCGGGAATTCACCCCTCCACTTT. This gives the protein CASSFLTGVGNSPLHF.

The chain carries TRBV4-1 and TRBJ1-2, with a weak D call TRBD1 (5 bases). Deletions cut 1 base from V and 8 bases from J, with 23 bases between. The CDR3 is 17 amino acids. In germline, CDR1 is MGHRA, CDR2 YSYEKL. CDR3 coding DNA: TGCGCCAGCAGCCAAGTTTCGGCAGGGAAGTATCTCGGAGGCTACACCTTC. This encodes CASSQVSAGKYLGGYTF.

In this sample, this clonotype turned up many times. The rearrangement joins TRBV7-2 to TRBJ2-5; TRBD1 is a possible D gene (6 bases). CDR1 SGHTA and CDR2 FQGNSA come from the germline V gene. The ends were cut back, 1 base at V and 5 bases at J, with 14 bases in the middle. The CDR3 runs to 15 residues. The CDR3 DNA follows: TGTGCCAGCAGCTTAGTGGGACAAGATGGCGAGACCCAGTACTTC. It encodes CASSLVGQDGETQYF. Variable domain in full (rest from reference TRBV7-2 and TRBJ2-5): GAGVSQSPSNKVTEKGKDVELRCDPISGHTALYWYRQSLGQGLEFLIYFQGNSAPDKSGLPSDRFSAERTGGSVSTLTIQRTQQEDSAVYLCASSLVGQDGETQYFGPGTRLLVL.